Listed here are 22 T cell receptor beta chains from one sample, sequenced in a study of kidney transplant recipient with SARS-CoV-2 infection (dated by TCRdb to about 2021). Read against the paper, the sample's time point label means: pre-pandemic baseline sample and day 111 after first positive SARS-CoV-2 test. Reads for this sample came from an Illumina MiSeq. Through fastp at Q25 and MiXCR, TCRdb rebuilt clones from the public reads, retaining in-frame beta chains. Every distinct CDR3 protein forms one entry, paired with its most common genes and DNA. Counted in this sample were under 300,000 distinct CDR3 sequences; under 30% of them appeared once. The ten biggest clones cover under 7.5% of the sample. This sample comprised a blood sample, obtained at baseline and between days 110 and 120 from a kidney transplant recipient. These receptors were taken from a male patient aged 30 to 40 who had COVID-19 and was a kidney transplant recipient. After a transplant, the donor of the graft may account for some T cells.

A remark on this clonotype: A much larger clone differs by one base, so this may be a read error. V and J are TRBV12-3 or TRBV12-4 and TRBJ2-1, with 14 bases lining up with TRBD2. The length of the CDR3 is 16 residues. V dropped 5 bases and J dropped 8; count of bases not matched to a gene: 8. The CDR3 DNA is TGTGCCAGCAGTGCCGTGACTAGCGGGAGGGGCGATGAGCAGTTCTTC. Translating it yields CASSAVTSGRGDEQFF.

Turning to this clonotype: A much bigger clone sits one base away, suggesting this may be a read error. V and J are TRBV9 and TRBJ1-2, with 9 bases lining up with TRBD1. The CDR3 consists of 14 residues. The V segment lost 9 bases and the J segment 5 bases; nucleotides outside the gene matches: 11. CDR1 is SGDLS and CDR2 is YYNGEE in the germline V gene. CDR3 nucleotides: TGTGCCAACACCCCTGGGACAGGGCCATATGGCTACACCTTC. Its protein product is CANTPGTGPYGYTF.

This clonotype came up many times. The V call is TRBV6-2 or TRBV6-3, the J call TRBJ1-1; weak D call: TRBD1 (5 bases). The CDR3 contains 12 residues. From germline, CDR1 is MNHEY and CDR2 SVGEGT. The germline V and J ends were trimmed by 4 bases and 4 bases, with 7 bases remaining between them. CDR3 protein: CASSLGVTEAFF. The CDR3 bases are TGTGCCAGCAGTTTGGGGGTCACTGAAGCTTTCTTT.

This CDR3 is CAWSVRGGLPIQETQYF. In nucleotides, the CDR3 is TGTGCCTGGAGTGTACGGGGGGGACTACCGATACAAGAGACCCAGTACTTC. The chain links TRBV30 to TRBJ2-5; TRBD2 agrees at 8 bases. The ends lost 0 bases at V and 2 bases at J; junction bases unmatched: 11. Germline CDR1 and CDR2: GTSNPN and SVGIG (reference sequence). The CDR3 spans 17 residues.

The sample holds many counts of this clonotype. The chain recombines TRBV28 with TRBJ1-3; maybe TRBD1 (6 bases). Trimming shortened V by 8 bases and J by 4 bases, and 15 bases separated the two germline ends. Germline assignment: CDR1 MDHEN and CDR2 SYDVKM. This CDR3 has 14 residues. Written as DNA, the CDR3 is TGTGCCAGCGTACAGGGATTCTCCGGAAACACCATATATTTT. Protein product: CASVQGFSGNTIYF.

On this clonotype itself: A much larger clone is a single base away; this may be a read error. The CDR3 DNA follows: TGTGCCAACAGTGAAGGCGGCAGGGAGACTGAAGCTTTCTTT. This translates into CANSEGGRETEAFF. The rearrangement uses TRBV2 and TRBJ1-1; D might be TRBD1 (5 bases). CDR3 length equals 14 residues. Germline CDR1 SNHLY, CDR2 FYNNEI. The entire variable domain, with the rest obtained from reference TRBV2 and TRBJ1-1, is as follows: EPEVTQTPSHQVTQMGQEVILRCVPISNHLYFYWYRQILGQKVEFLVSFYNNEISEKSEIFDDQFSVERPDGSNFTLKIRSTKLEDSAMYFCANSEGGRETEAFFGQGTRLTVV.

The gene calls are TRBV9 and TRBJ2-3, with D possibly TRBD2 on 6 matching bases. CDR3 length: 15 residues. Germline V lookup: CDR1 SGDLS, CDR2 YYNGEE. The V gene lost 0 bases and the J gene lost 2 bases, with 10 bases spanning the gap. CDR3 loop: CASSVGGADTDTQYF. The DNA for the CDR3 is TGTGCCAGCAGCGTAGGCGGGGCAGACACAGATACGCAGTATTTT.

This clonotype has at least ten counts. The chain uses TRBV4-2 and TRBJ2-7; D call uncertain. V lost 0 bases, J lost 5 bases, and 17 bases lay in between. The CDR3 loop spans 16 amino acids. The germline V gene encodes CDR1 LGHNA and CDR2 YNFKEQ. CDR3 DNA sequence: TGTGCCAGCAGCCAAGATCTTACTACCCGTTCCGACGAGCAGTACTTC. It codes for CASSQDLTTRSDEQYF.

This clonotype has ten or more counts. The V and J genes are TRBV4-1 and TRBJ2-7, with 11 bases aligning to TRBD1. There are 16 residues in the CDR3. V lost 3 bases, J lost 1 base, and 5 bases stayed unmatched. Germline V CDR1 and CDR2: MGHRA, YSYEKL. CDR3 amino acids: CASSQGTGGRSYEQYF. The DNA for the CDR3 is TGCGCCAGCAGCCAGGGGACAGGGGGGAGGTCCTACGAGCAGTACTTC.

In the case of this clonotype: A much larger clone lies a single base off, so this may be a read error. The chain couples TRBV10-3 to TRBJ2-1, with TRBD2 as a possible D gene (6 bases). Germline values: CDR1 ENHRY, CDR2 SYGVKD. Trimming left V 3 bases short and J 1 base short, with 13 bases between. The CDR3 spans 16 residues. In nucleotides, the CDR3 is TGTGCCATCAGTGATGGTATCGGGGGTTCCTACAATGAGCAGTTCTTC. It translates to CAISDGIGGSYNEQFF.

Remarks on this clonotype: A much larger clone differs by one base, so this may be a read error. The chain joins TRBV3-1 to TRBJ2-4; TRBD1 agrees at 7 bases. The end of the DNA is better explained by TRBJ2-5, so the J call may be wrong. This CDR3 region has 17 residues. CDR1 and CDR2 (germline): LGHDT, YNNKEL (reference sequence). CDR3 sequence (DNA): TGTGCCAGCGGCTACAGGGGTCCCATTTCTTTCTCTGAGACCCAGTACTTC. It translates to CASGYRGPISFSETQYF.

This clonotype has a count of ten or more. J is TRBJ2-7 and V is TRBV6-8; 9 nucleotides align to TRBD2. Germline CDR1 is MNHGY and CDR2 is SAAAGT. The CDR3 sequence is 13 residues long. V dropped 7 bases and J dropped 7; count of bases not matched to a gene: 8. The chain's CDR3 is CASKASGTGEQYV. The CDR3 DNA reads as TGTGCCAGCAAGGCTAGCGGGACCGGAGAGCAGTACGTC.

This clonotype has more than one count but fewer than ten. The rearrangement uses TRBV20-1 and TRBJ2-1, with D tentatively TRBD2 (5 bases). The CDR3 has 14 amino acids. Trimming pared 7 bases from V and 7 bases from J, leaving 20 bases between. Germline assignment: CDR1 DFQATT and CDR2 SNEGSKA (reference sequence). The CDR3 DNA is TGCAGTGTTAGGACGGCCTCGGGATCAAATGAGCAGTTCTTC. It yields the protein CSVRTASGSNEQFF.

This clonotype came up a few times. The V call is TRBV14, the J call TRBJ1-1, with D hard to call. Between the trimmed V and J ends, which lost 4 bases and 4 bases, there was a span of 13 bases. CDR1 and CDR2 from the germline V gene are SGHDN and FVKESK. The CDR3 spans 14 residues. In DNA, the CDR3 is TGTGCCAGCAGCCTTATTGGGGTAGGCACTGAAGCTTTCTTT. Its translation is CASSLIGVGTEAFF. The full variable domain, its missing parts supplied by reference TRBV14 and TRBJ1-1, is EAGVTQFPSHSVIEKGQTVTLRCDPISGHDNLYWYRRVMGKEIKFLLHFVKESKQDESGMPNNRFLAERTGGTYSTLKVQPAELEDSGVYFCASSLIGVGTEAFFGQGTRLTVV.

This clonotype has a count of ten or more. The chain employs TRBV20-1 and TRBJ2-1, with 7 bases identical to TRBD2. Germline assignment: CDR1 DFQATT and CDR2 SNEGSKA (reference sequence). After removal of 0 bases from V and 5 bases from J, the junction contained 10 bases not matched to a gene. The CDR3 is 16 residues long. This chain's CDR3 is CSARDPLSGSDNEQFF. In DNA, the CDR3 is TGCAGTGCTAGAGATCCCCTTAGCGGGTCGGACAATGAGCAGTTCTTC.

For this clonotype: A much larger clone differs by one base, so this may be a read error. The chain is built from TRBV3-1 and TRBJ2-4; D is uncertain. TRBJ2-5 matches the DNA end more closely, so the J call is doubtful. Germline CDR1 and CDR2: LGHDT and YNNKEL (reference sequence). There are 17 residues in the CDR3. The CDR3 spells CASSGFTTISFSETQYF. CDR3 in DNA: TGTGCCAGCAGCGGATTCACTACCATTTCTTTCTCTGAGACCCAGTACTTC.

This chain connects TRBV7-6 to TRBJ1-2; no reliable D call. The CDR3 is made up of 17 amino acids. V lost 5 bases, J lost 4 bases, and 23 bases lay in between. CDR1 and CDR2 from the germline V gene are SGHVS and FNYEAQ. CDR3 nucleotide sequence: TGTGCCAGCAGCGAATCAGTTGAATCTCGAAAGACCTATGGCTACACCTTC. This gives the protein CASSESVESRKTYGYTF.

This clonotype occurred many times. This rearrangement joins TRBV12-3 or TRBV12-4 to TRBJ2-7, with 8 bases identical to TRBD2. This CDR3 contains 15 residues. Unmatched junction bases numbered 9, after V lost 2 bases and J lost 6 bases. The chain's CDR3 is CASSLTSGSPLEQYF. In DNA form, the CDR3 reads TGTGCCAGCAGTTTAACCAGCGGGAGTCCTCTCGAGCAGTACTTC.

This clonotype was seen once. With a much larger clone just one base away, this may be a read error. V usage is TRBV9 and J usage is TRBJ2-7; D gene uncertain. The CDR3 covers 14 residues. Per the germline V gene, CDR1 is SGDLS and CDR2 is YYNGEE. Written as DNA, the CDR3 is TGTGCCAACAGCCCCCGAGCCCTCTCCTACGAGCAGTACTTC. Amino acid sequence: CANSPRALSYEQYF.

To note about this clonotype: A much larger clone is a single base away; this may be a read error. This rearrangement joins TRBV5-6 to TRBJ1-2; D is uncertain. V was trimmed by 7 bases and J by 4 bases, leaving 23 bases between them. Per the germline V gene, CDR1 is SGHDT and CDR2 is YYEEEE. This CDR3 has 16 residues. CDR3 nucleotides: TGTGCCAGCTATCGAAGCAATGGTCGAAAGACCTATGGCTACACCTTC. This translates into CASYRSNGRKTYGYTF.

This clonotype was seen many times. The rearrangement links TRBV30 to TRBJ1-4; possibly TRBD1 for D (5 bases). Trimming cost V 0 bases and J 2 bases, with 13 bases left between them. This CDR3 spans 16 amino acids. Germline V lookup: CDR1 GTSNPN, CDR2 SVGIG (reference sequence). CDR3 sequence: CAWSVRGRSTNEKLFF. The CDR3 bases are TGTGCCTGGAGTGTTCGGGGACGAAGTACTAATGAAAAACTGTTTTTT.

This clonotype was found many times. This chain connects TRBV6-6 to TRBJ2-7; TRBD2 agrees at 7 bases. The V gene's germline CDR1 is MNHNY and CDR2 SVGAGI (reference sequence). Trimming took 5 bases from V and 2 from J; bases not matched to a gene: 9. The CDR3 totals 15 residues. The CDR3 DNA reads TGTGCCAGCAGTCCCGGTCTAGCGGAGGCCTACGAGCAGTACTTC. Translation: CASSPGLAEAYEQYF.